This T cell receptor beta chain derives from a study of blood T cell repertoires in COVID-19. J gave up 2 bases and V 2 bases, and 6 bases lay outside the gene matches. The CDR3 has 17 amino acids. Germline V gene data show CDR1 as LGHNT and CDR2 as FRNRAP. Data came from immunoSEQ multiplex PCR; TCRdb stores just in-frame clones and leaves some out. The profile shows approximately 460,000 clones, 89% of them singletons. The TCR comes from a young man with COVID-19, enrolled during active disease. The sequenced sample consisted of peripheral blood. This rearrangement joins TRBV12-5 to TRBJ2-3, with TRBD2 identical over 11 bases. CDR3 sequence (DNA): TGTGCTAGTGGTTTGACGGGACTAGCGGAGGACACAGATACGCAGTATTTT. This codes for CASGLTGLAEDTDTQYF.